This passage covers 27 T cell receptor beta chains from one sample sequenced in a study of blood T cells in healthy people across ages. Primers used in a second PCR of about 6 to 11 cycles were a sample-barcoded 5' primer and a J-beta primer mix. TCRdb itself ran the 5' RACE reads through MiXCR, one entry per CDR3 protein. The repertoire holds 1,500,000 or so distinct CDR3 sequences, 59% seen once, with 6.5% to 8.5% in the top ten. Sequenced: blood. Every receptor here comes from a man between 18 and 35 years old in good health.

This rearrangement joins TRBV18 to TRBJ1-2; 7 bases are shared with TRBD1. CDR3 length: 15 amino acids. J was trimmed by 4 bases and V by 3 bases; bases with no gene match: 8. In germline, CDR1 is KGHSH, CDR2 LQKENI. The CDR3 nucleotides are TGTGCCAGCTCACCGCCTGGAGGGGGCATCTATGGCTACACCTTC. It is translated as CASSPPGGGIYGYTF.

The chain links TRBV29-1 to TRBJ2-3; possible D gene TRBD2, 7 bases. V lost 7 bases and J lost 2, with 19 bases in between. Germline CDR1 reads SQVTM; CDR2 reads ANQGSEA. This CDR3 spans 15 amino acids. The CDR3 here is CSAMETGGHTDTQYF. The CDR3 DNA reads as TGCAGCGCAATGGAGACCGGGGGGCACACAGATACGCAGTATTTT.

This clonotype was detected only a few times. V usage is TRBV11-2 and J usage is TRBJ2-7, with D unclear. The CDR3 has 13 amino acids. The ends were cut back, 2 bases at V and 5 bases at J, with 10 bases in the middle. CDR1 and CDR2 (germline): SGHAT, FQNNGV. CDR3 residues: CASSLSWGNEQYF. In nucleotides, the CDR3 is TGTGCCAGCAGCTTAAGTTGGGGAAACGAGCAGTACTTC.

This clonotype turned up a few times. V and J are TRBV28 and TRBJ2-3, with D maybe TRBD1 (5 bases). The CDR3 covers 9 residues. CDR1 and CDR2 from the germline V gene are MDHEN and SYDVKM. The ends were cut back, 10 bases at V and 6 bases at J, with 5 bases in the middle. The CDR3 loop is CATGDTQYF. CDR3 DNA sequence: TGTGCCACAGGGGATACGCAGTATTTT.

The chain is built from TRBV6-5 and TRBJ2-1; D may be TRBD2 (6 bases). The CDR3 has 12 residues. The germline CDR1 and CDR2 sequences are MNHEY and SVGAGI. Trimming stripped 7 bases from V and 6 bases from J, with 10 bases between. CDR3 sequence: CASITTSNEQFF. The CDR3 bases are TGTGCCAGCATTACGACTAGCAATGAGCAGTTCTTC.

This clonotype was seen a handful of times. The chain carries TRBV29-1 and TRBJ2-2; D not resolved. CDR1 is SQVTM and CDR2 is ANQGSEA in the germline V gene. V was trimmed by 7 bases and J by 2 bases, leaving 14 bases between them. CDR3 length: 14 amino acids. The CDR3 region is CSANQDTNTGELFF. CDR3 sequence (DNA): TGCAGCGCGAACCAGGATACTAACACCGGGGAGCTGTTTTTT.

This chain connects TRBV29-1 to TRBJ1-1; D unresolved. V was clipped by 8 bases and J by 3 bases, with 19 bases between them. There are 14 residues in the CDR3. In germline, CDR1 is SQVTM, CDR2 ANQGSEA. CDR3 nucleotide sequence: TGCAGCTCGTGTCCGAGGGTGTCGGACACTGAAGCTTTCTTT. Its translation is CSSCPRVSDTEAFF.

This chain connects TRBV27 to TRBJ2-1; TRBD1 matches at 9 bases. V lost 2 bases and J lost 9; bases outside the gene matches: 8. Germline V gives CDR1 MNHEY, CDR2 SMNVEV (reference sequence). This CDR3 contains 15 residues. CDR3 bases: TGTGCCAGCAGTTTAGGAGGGGGGACAGGGCCTGAGCAGTTCTTC. Translated, it gives CASSLGGGTGPEQFF.

Concerning this clonotype itself: Mismatch with germline at one junction end may stem from a read error. The chain is built from TRBV13 and TRBJ2-5; weak D call: TRBD1 (6 bases). The CDR3 spans 15 residues. The germline gives CDR1 PRHDT, CDR2 FYEKMQ (reference sequence). CDR3 DNA: TGTGCCATCAGCGGACAGACTTCCCCACAAGAGACCCAGTACTTC. This translates into CAISGQTSPQETQYF.

The chain links TRBV12-3 or TRBV12-4 to TRBJ1-1, with D maybe TRBD1 (5 bases). CDR3 length: 16 amino acids. Trimming cost V 3 bases and J 1 base, with 15 bases left between them. CDR3: CASSLAGGGGNTEAFF. The CDR3 nucleotides are TGTGCCAGCAGTTTGGCAGGCGGGGGGGGGAACACTGAAGCTTTCTTT.

The chain couples TRBV5-5 to TRBJ2-5; 8 bases are shared with TRBD1. The DNA end is a closer match to TRBJ2-7, so the J assignment may be wrong. CDR3 length equals 15 residues. CDR1 and CDR2 (germline): SGHKS, YYEKEE (reference sequence). The CDR3 here is CASSQPTGVMYEQYF. In nucleotides, the CDR3 is TGTGCCAGCAGCCAGCCGACAGGGGTAATGTACGAGCAGTACTTC.

J is TRBJ1-1 and V is TRBV4-1; the D is unclear. Between the trimmed V and J ends, which lost 1 base and 5 bases, there was a span of 8 bases. Germline V gene lookup returns CDR1 MGHRA and CDR2 YSYEKL. The CDR3 consists of 13 residues. The CDR3 spells CASSQVSTTEAFF. CDR3 in DNA: TGCGCCAGCAGCCAAGTATCCACTACTGAAGCTTTCTTT.

The chain carries TRBV10-3 and TRBJ2-1; perhaps D is TRBD1 or TRBD2 (5 bases each). Germline assignment: CDR1 ENHRY and CDR2 SYGVKD. The CDR3 runs to 18 residues. V gave up 2 bases and J gave up 0 bases, with 17 bases separating them. DNA for the CDR3: TGTGCCATCAGTGAGAGGGGATCCGGGGCCGACTCCTACAATGAGCAGTTCTTC. The encoded protein is CAISERGSGADSYNEQFF.

This clonotype appeared a few times. The chain links TRBV27 to TRBJ2-7, with TRBD1 matching 7 bases. The CDR3 covers 15 residues. The germline V gene has CDR1 MNHEY and CDR2 SMNVEV (reference sequence). Trimming removed 0 bases from V and 5 bases from J; junction bases left unmatched: 7. The CDR3 spells CASSLSFQGDNEQYF. CDR3 nucleotides: TGTGCCAGCAGTTTATCGTTCCAGGGGGACAACGAGCAGTACTTC.

V usage is TRBV12-3 or TRBV12-4 and J usage is TRBJ2-6, with D tentatively TRBD1 or TRBD2 (5 bases each). Trimming removed 5 bases at V and 0 bases at J, with 14 bases between. The CDR3 has 17 residues. The DNA of the CDR3 is TGTGCCAGCAGTAACCGGGACGAAAGCTCTGGGGCCAACGTCCTGACTTTC. This gives the protein CASSNRDESSGANVLTF.

The chain carries TRBV20-1 and TRBJ2-3, with D unclear. Germline V lookup: CDR1 DFQATT, CDR2 SNEGSKA (reference sequence). Trimming left V 5 bases short and J 0 bases short, with 12 bases between. The CDR3 is 14 residues long. CDR3 sequence reads: CSAPIPLSTDTQYF. The CDR3 DNA is TGCAGTGCTCCGATTCCGTTAAGCACAGATACGCAGTATTTT.

V gene TRBV11-2 combines with J gene TRBJ2-5, with TRBD1 identical over 7 bases. The DNA end is more similar to TRBJ2-7, so the J call may be wrong. Per the germline V gene, CDR1 is SGHAT and CDR2 is FQNNGV. This CDR3 contains 15 residues. The chain's CDR3 is CASSFRLDRIYEQYF. The CDR3 coding sequence is TGTGCCAGCAGCTTTCGATTGGACAGGATCTACGAGCAGTACTTC.

The rearrangement uses TRBV2 and TRBJ2-7; D gene uncertain. The tail of the sequence fits TRBJ2-5 better, so the J call may be wrong. Germline V gene sequence: CDR1 SNHLY, CDR2 FYNNEI. This CDR3 region has 12 residues. The CDR3: CASSWGPETQYF. The CDR3 DNA follows: TGTGCCAGCAGCTGGGGTCCAGAGACCCAGTACTTC.

This clonotype came up a few times. The V gene is TRBV29-1, the J gene TRBJ2-3; maybe TRBD1 (6 bases). The CDR3 consists of 13 residues. Per germline, CDR1 SQVTM and CDR2 ANQGSEA. The germline V and J ends were trimmed by 4 bases and 4 bases, with 12 bases remaining between them. The CDR3 region has the DNA TGCAGCGTTGGAACAGGGTCCGCAGATACGCAGTATTTT. Its translation is CSVGTGSADTQYF.

The chain links TRBV7-8 to TRBJ1-6, with D possibly TRBD1 on 5 matching bases. The CDR3 totals 15 residues. The V end lost 2 bases, the J end lost 7 bases, and 12 bases lay between the germline ends. The germline V gene has CDR1 SGHVS and CDR2 FQNEAQ. The CDR3 sequence: CASSLQREGNSPLHF. The CDR3 coding sequence is TGTGCCAGCAGCTTACAGAGGGAGGGGAATTCACCCCTCCACTTT.

Only one count was recorded for this clonotype. The J gene is TRBJ2-1, the V gene TRBV7-9; D is unclear. The V gene lost 2 bases and the J gene lost 9 bases, with 8 bases spanning the gap. CDR1 is SEHNR and CDR2 is FQNEAQ in the germline V gene (reference sequence). The length of the CDR3 is 12 residues. Here the CDR3 DNA reads TGTGCCAGCAGCTTATCCAGATTTGAGCAGTTCTTC. Its protein product is CASSLSRFEQFF.

With respect to this clonotype: One end of the junction fails to match germline, which may point to a read error. This rearrangement joins TRBV7-2 to TRBJ2-5; the D is unclear. The CDR3 totals 15 residues. The V gene's germline CDR1 is SGHTA and CDR2 FQGNSA. In DNA, the CDR3 is TGTGCCAGCAGCTTAGTTGCAGCTAACCAAGGGACCCAGTACTTC. Its protein product is CASSLVAANQGTQYF.

This chain links TRBV6-6 with TRBJ2-3; no clear D gene. V was cut by 5 bases and J by 6 bases, with 12 bases left in between. The CDR3 totals 13 residues. Per germline, CDR1 MNHNY and CDR2 SVGAGI (reference sequence). CDR3 DNA: TGTGCCAGCAGTCTCCTGTCGATGGATACGCAGTATTTT. As protein: CASSLLSMDTQYF.

This chain joins TRBV7-2 and TRBJ1-2, with D possibly matching TRBD1 (6 bases). Germline-derived CDR1 and CDR2 are SGHTA and FQGNSA. Trimming left V 5 bases short and J 8 bases short, with 12 bases between. This CDR3 is 12 amino acids long. CDR3 DNA sequence: TGTGCCAGCAGCCCAAACAGGGCCGGCTACACCTTC. Its translation: CASSPNRAGYTF.

This clonotype has only a few counts. This chain uses TRBV29-1 with TRBJ2-5; a weak D match, TRBD2 (7 bases). From germline, CDR1 is SQVTM and CDR2 ANQGSEA. The CDR3 runs 12 residues. The CDR3: CRAGDNQETQYF. In DNA form, the CDR3 reads TGCAGGGCGGGGGACAACCAAGAGACCCAGTACTTC.

V usage is TRBV7-8 and J usage is TRBJ1-2; D is undetermined. Germline V gene sequence: CDR1 SGHVS, CDR2 FQNEAQ. The CDR3 runs 13 residues. V lost 5 bases and J lost 3, with 10 bases in between. CDR3 residues: CASSAGGYYGYTF. The CDR3 DNA is TGTGCCAGCAGCGCGGGTGGCTACTATGGCTACACCTTC.

The chain uses TRBV18 and TRBJ2-1; 13 nucleotides align to TRBD2. Germline lookup yields CDR1 KGHSH and CDR2 LQKENI. V lost 3 bases to trimming and J lost 2 bases; unmatched junction nucleotides: 7. This CDR3 is built from 18 residues. CDR3 residues: CASSPGTSGAYPYNEQFF. The CDR3, as DNA: TGTGCCAGCTCACCGGGGACTAGCGGGGCCTACCCCTACAATGAGCAGTTCTTC.